Detailed here is one T cell receptor (beta chain). This specimen belongs to a study of CD8+ T cells in alopecia areata. Study details: Severity scores in treated patients reflected the percentage of scalp affected.

The CDR3 covers 15 residues. Germline V gene data show CDR1 as SGHVS and CDR2 as FQNEAQ. V was clipped by 0 bases and J by 4 bases, with 10 bases between them. Extracted RNA was reverse transcribed, and the resulting cDNA served as sequencing template. TCRdb's copy holds only in-frame clones and misses some; the assay was immunoSEQ multiplex PCR. The profile shows about 110,000 clones, around three fifths of them singletons. As for treatment: oral pan-JAK inhibitor, 5-10 mg twice daily. The receptor's source is a human donor with alopecia areata. The sample here was CD8+ T cells sorted from blood, taken at week 24, from a patient treated with tofacitinib. The chain recombines TRBV7-8 with TRBJ2-1; D gene uncertain. Here the CDR3 DNA reads TGTGCCAGCAGCTTAGCTGAACTCGGGTACAATGAGCAGTTCTTC. Its protein is CASSLAELGYNEQFF. The variable domain in full, with the rest retrieved from reference TRBV7-8 and TRBJ2-1, is GAGVSQSPRYKVAKRGQDVALRCDPISGHVSLFWYQQALGQGPEFLTYFQNEAQLDKSGLPSDRFFAERPEGSVSTLKIQRTQQEDSAVYLCASSLAELGYNEQFFGPGTRLTVL.